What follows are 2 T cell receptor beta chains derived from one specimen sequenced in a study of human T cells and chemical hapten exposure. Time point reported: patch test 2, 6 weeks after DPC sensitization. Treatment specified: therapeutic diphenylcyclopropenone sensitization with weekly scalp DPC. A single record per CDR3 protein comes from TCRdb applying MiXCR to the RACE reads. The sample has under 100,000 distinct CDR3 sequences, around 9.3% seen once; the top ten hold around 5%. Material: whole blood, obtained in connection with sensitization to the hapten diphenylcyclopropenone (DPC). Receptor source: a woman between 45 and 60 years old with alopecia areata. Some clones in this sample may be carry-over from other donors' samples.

Here the CDR3 DNA reads TGTGCCATCAGTGCCAGGGAAAGCACAGATACGCAGTATTTT. Amino acids: CAISARESTDTQYF. This chain connects TRBV10-3 to TRBJ2-3; D possibly corresponds to TRBD1 (5 bases). The germline V and J ends were trimmed by 4 bases and 0 bases, with 8 bases remaining between them. Germline CDR1 ENHRY, CDR2 SYGVKD. The CDR3 extends over 14 amino acids.

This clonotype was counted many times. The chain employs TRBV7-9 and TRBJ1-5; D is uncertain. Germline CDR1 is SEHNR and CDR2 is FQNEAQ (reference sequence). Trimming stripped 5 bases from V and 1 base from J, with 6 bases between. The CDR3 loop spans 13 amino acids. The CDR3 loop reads CASSATSNQPQHF. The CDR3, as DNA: TGTGCCAGCAGCGCAACCAGCAATCAGCCCCAGCATTTT. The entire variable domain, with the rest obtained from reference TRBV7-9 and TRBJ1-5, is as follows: DTGVSQNPRHKITKRGQNVTFRCDPISEHNRLYWYRQTLGQGPEFLTYFQNEAQLEKSRLLSDRFSAERPKGSFSTLEIQRTEQGDSAMYLCASSATSNQPQHFGDGTRLSIL.